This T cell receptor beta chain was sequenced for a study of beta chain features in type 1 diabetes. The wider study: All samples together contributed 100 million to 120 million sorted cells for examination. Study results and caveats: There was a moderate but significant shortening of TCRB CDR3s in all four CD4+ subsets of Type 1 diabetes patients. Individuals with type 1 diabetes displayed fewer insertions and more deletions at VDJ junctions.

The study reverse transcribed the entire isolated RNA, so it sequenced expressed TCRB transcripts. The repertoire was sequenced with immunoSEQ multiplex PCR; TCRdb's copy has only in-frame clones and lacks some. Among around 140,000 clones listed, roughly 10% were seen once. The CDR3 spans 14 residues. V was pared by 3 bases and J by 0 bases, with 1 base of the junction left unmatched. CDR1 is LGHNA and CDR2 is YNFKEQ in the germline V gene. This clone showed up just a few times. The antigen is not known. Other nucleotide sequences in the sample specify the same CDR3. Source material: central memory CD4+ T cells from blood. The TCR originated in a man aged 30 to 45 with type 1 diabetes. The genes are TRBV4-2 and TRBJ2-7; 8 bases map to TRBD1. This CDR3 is CASSQGQDSYEQYF. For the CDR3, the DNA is TGTGCCAGCAGCCAGGGACAGGACTCCTACGAGCAGTACTTC.